The 19 T cell receptor beta chains below all came from one sample that was sequenced in a study of blood T cell repertoires in COVID-19. TCRdb keeps only in-frame clones here, not all; method: immunoSEQ multiplex PCR. In the table there are about 230,000 clones, around 86% of which are singletons. The sequenced sample consisted of peripheral blood. These receptors were collected from a man in his forties or fifties with COVID-19, enrolled during active disease.

The rearrangement joins TRBV2 to TRBJ1-4; D gene unclear. Germline V gene data show CDR1 as SNHLY and CDR2 as FYNNEI. V shed 3 bases and J shed 0 bases, with 8 bases lying between them. CDR3 length equals 15 residues. The CDR3 nucleotides are TGTGCCAGCAGTGATCCCGTTGCAACTAATGAAAAACTGTTTTTT. It yields the protein CASSDPVATNEKLFF.

This clone showed up just a few times. This chain connects TRBV30 to TRBJ1-1; 7 bases map to TRBD1. CDR3 size: 12 residues. Germline trimming cut 1 base from V and 5 bases from J; bases unmatched to any gene: 1. Germline loops: CDR1 GTSNPN, CDR2 SVGIG (reference sequence). CDR3 sequence (DNA): TGTGCCTGGAGTGAGGGGGCAACTGAAGCTTTCTTT. It translates to CAWSEGATEAFF.

Concerning this clone: An end of the junction differs from the germline gene, which may be a read error. The V gene is TRBV7-7, the J gene TRBJ2-3, with 13 nucleotides matching TRBD2. The CDR3 totals 17 residues. Germline V gives CDR1 SSHAT, CDR2 FNYEAQ (reference sequence). This CDR3 reads CASSRLTSGRSTDTQYF. The CDR3 bases are TGTGCTAGCAGCCGCCTGACTAGCGGGAGGAGCACAGATACGCAGTATTTT.

This clone was seen a few times. V and J are TRBV28 and TRBJ1-1; no clear D. Germline V gives CDR1 MDHEN, CDR2 SYDVKM. The CDR3 has 15 amino acids. V gave up 3 bases and J gave up 0 bases, with 11 bases separating them. The CDR3 reads CASSFTQALNTEAFF. Written as DNA, the CDR3 is TGTGCCAGCAGTTTTACGCAGGCGCTGAACACTGAAGCTTTCTTT.

The rearrangement uses TRBV6-2 or TRBV6-3 and TRBJ2-7; 10 bases are a match to TRBD1. The germline V gene encodes CDR1 MNHEY and CDR2 SVGEGT. Losses at the gene ends were 2 bases for V and 2 bases for J; bases not matched to a gene: 3. The CDR3 is 15 residues long. The CDR3 region has the DNA TGTGCCAGCAGTTACGGTGGGACAGGGGCCTACGAGCAGTACTTC. Translation: CASSYGGTGAYEQYF.

This clone was detected a few times. The chain recombines TRBV3-1 (or the pseudogene TRBV3-2) with TRBJ1-3; D not certain. The CDR3 contains 15 residues. Trimming shortened V by 4 bases and J by 0 bases, and 10 bases separated the two germline ends. Germline V gene data show CDR1 as LGHDT and CDR2 as YNNKEL (reference sequence). For the CDR3, the DNA is TGTGCCAGCAGCCGCGGGCCCAGCTCTGGAAACACCATATATTTT. It encodes CASSRGPSSGNTIYF.

The CDR3 loop is CASSPWGVGRVNTEAFF. CDR3 in DNA: TGTGCCAGCAGCCCGTGGGGGGTAGGGAGGGTGAACACTGAAGCTTTCTTT. The chain links TRBV5-6 to TRBJ1-1; a weak D match, TRBD1 (5 bases). Germline V gene sequence: CDR1 SGHDT, CDR2 YYEEEE. With 4 bases removed from V and 0 bases from J, the gap between germline ends came to 19 bases. This CDR3 is 17 amino acids long.

J is TRBJ1-1 and V is TRBV30; 9 nucleotides match TRBD1. V shed 0 bases, J shed 5 bases, and the junction held 4 bases outside the gene matches. Germline assignment: CDR1 GTSNPN and CDR2 SVGIG (reference sequence). CDR3 length: 14 amino acids. This chain's CDR3 is CAWSVHRGRTEAFF. The CDR3 region has the DNA TGTGCCTGGAGTGTACACAGGGGGCGAACTGAAGCTTTCTTT.

The rearrangement links TRBV18 to TRBJ1-4; no clear D. The ends were cut back, 3 bases at V and 8 bases at J, with 10 bases in the middle. From germline, CDR1 is KGHSH and CDR2 LQKENI. The length of the CDR3 is 13 residues. CDR3 coding DNA: TGTGCCAGCTCACCCCCTTCGGAGGAAAAACTGTTTTTT. Translation gives CASSPPSEEKLFF.

With respect to this clone: One end of the junction does not line up with germline, which may come from a read error. The chain employs TRBV5-1 and TRBJ1-1; D is possibly TRBD1 (6 bases). This CDR3 region has 14 residues. Germline CDR1 and CDR2: SGHRS and YFSETQ. The CDR3 sequence is CASSLGAGNTEAFF. The CDR3 DNA reads TGCGCCAGCAGTTTGGGGGCGGGGAACACTGAAGCTTTCTTT.

The rearrangement uses TRBV5-1 and TRBJ1-1; no firm D call. V dropped 2 bases and J dropped 0 bases, with 8 bases sitting between them. The germline CDR1 and CDR2 sequences are SGHRS and YFSETQ. This CDR3 contains 14 residues. CDR3 nucleotide sequence: TGCGCCAGCAGCTTATCAGGTATGAACACTGAAGCTTTCTTT. Translating gives CASSLSGMNTEAFF. Based on the CDR3 plus reference TRBV5-1 and TRBJ1-1, the full variable domain is KAGVTQTPRYLIKTRGQQVTLSCSPISGHRSVSWYQQTPGQGLQFLFEYFSETQRNKGNFPGRFSGRQFSNSRSEMNVSTLELGDSALYLCASSLSGMNTEAFFGQGTRLTVV.

The V call is TRBV4-2, the J call TRBJ1-2; unclear D gene. Trimming stripped 0 bases from V and 0 bases from J, with 11 bases between. The CDR3 spans 16 residues. The germline V gene has CDR1 LGHNA and CDR2 YNFKEQ. The CDR3 DNA reads as TGTGCCAGCAGCCAAGAGGCAGGCTCTGCTAACTATGGCTACACCTTC. It encodes CASSQEAGSANYGYTF.

J is TRBJ2-3 and V is TRBV5-8, with 7 nucleotides matching TRBD1. The trim removed 3 bases at V and 1 base at J, leaving 5 bases unmatched. The CDR3 sequence is 15 residues long. CDR1 SGHTS and CDR2 YDEGEE come from the germline V gene. This chain's CDR3 is CASSSRDSRTDTQYF. The CDR3 DNA sequence: TGTGCCAGCAGCTCCCGGGACAGTCGCACAGATACGCAGTATTTT.

The CDR3 reads CASSPLAGGRKTQYF. Here the CDR3 DNA reads TGTGCCAGCAGCCCACTAGCGGGGGGGCGGAAGACCCAGTACTTC. The chain couples TRBV7-2 to TRBJ2-5; 13 bases align to TRBD2. The CDR3 extends over 15 amino acids. After removal of 5 bases from V and 6 bases from J, the junction contained 6 bases not matched to a gene. Germline CDR1 is SGHTA and CDR2 is FQGNSA.

This chain joins TRBV11-2 and TRBJ2-7; D might be TRBD2 (7 bases). Germline loops: CDR1 SGHAT, CDR2 FQNNGV. Trimming took off 1 base at V and 2 bases at J, with 9 bases between the two ends. This CDR3 contains 14 residues. The CDR3 DNA reads as TGTGCCAGCAGCTTAGGGGGGGGCACCTACGAGCAGTACTTC. Translating it yields CASSLGGGTYEQYF.

The chain combines TRBV28 with TRBJ1-1; the match to TRBD1 covers 12 bases. The CDR3 loop spans 16 amino acids. V trimming: 10 bases; J trimming: 5 bases; junction bases outside the gene matches: 14. Germline assignment: CDR1 MDHEN and CDR2 SYDVKM. CDR3 region: CAISGTGGFAGTEAFF. The CDR3 coding sequence is TGTGCCATTTCAGGGACAGGGGGCTTCGCGGGGACTGAAGCTTTCTTT.

With regard to this clone: The junction shows a germline mismatch at one end, possibly a read error. The chain carries TRBV7-7 and TRBJ2-2; 10 bases agree with TRBD2. This CDR3 has 17 amino acids. Germline CDR1 and CDR2: SSHAT and FNYEAQ (reference sequence). This CDR3 is CASSFSLAGWNTGELFF. CDR3 bases: TGTGCTAGCAGCTTTTCACTAGCGGGATGGAACACCGGGGAGCTGTTTTTT.

This clone has only a few counts. This rearrangement joins TRBV6-5 to TRBJ1-5; D gene uncertain. Germline-derived CDR1 and CDR2 are MNHEY and SVGAGI. V was clipped by 2 bases and J by 5 bases, with 7 bases between them. The CDR3 loop spans 13 amino acids. CDR3 nucleotides: TGTGCCAGCAGTTACATGAGGGATCAGCCCCAGCATTTT. Protein product: CASSYMRDQPQHF.

This clone occurred once. The J gene is TRBJ1-5, the V gene TRBV2; maybe TRBD1 (5 bases). V lost 1 base to trimming and J lost 5 bases, with 9 bases between them. This CDR3 is built from 14 residues. Germline loops: CDR1 SNHLY, CDR2 FYNNEI. This CDR3 reads CASSEGAGYQPQHF. The CDR3 DNA follows: TGTGCCAGCAGTGAAGGGGCAGGGTATCAGCCCCAGCATTTT.